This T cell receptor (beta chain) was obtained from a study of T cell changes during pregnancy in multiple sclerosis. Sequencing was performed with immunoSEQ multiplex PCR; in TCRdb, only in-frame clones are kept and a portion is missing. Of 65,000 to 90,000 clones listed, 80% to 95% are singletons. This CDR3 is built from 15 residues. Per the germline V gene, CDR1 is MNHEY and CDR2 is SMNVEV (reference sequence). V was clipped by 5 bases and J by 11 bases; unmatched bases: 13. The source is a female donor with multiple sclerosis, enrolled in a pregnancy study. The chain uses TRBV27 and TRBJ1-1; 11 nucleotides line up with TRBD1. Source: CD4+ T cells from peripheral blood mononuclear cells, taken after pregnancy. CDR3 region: CASSGGTGGRARAFF. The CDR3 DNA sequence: TGTGCCAGCAGTGGGGGGACAGGGGGAAGGGCCCGGGCTTTCTTT.